The 30 T cell receptor beta chains presented below share a single source sample, sequenced in a study of OX40 agonist ivuxolimab in advanced cancers. Method: immunoSEQ multiplex PCR; TCRdb's copy keeps in-frame clones and lacks some. Of just over 90,000 clones in the sample, under 95% were seen once. Sequencing was performed on CD4+ or CD8+ T cells sorted from blood, taken in a trial of the OX40 agonist ivuxolimab. These receptors were taken from an adult with an advanced solid tumor such as melanoma, head and neck, liver or kidney cancer.

A single count supports this clone. The chain uses TRBV29-1 and TRBJ2-5; D uncertain. The CDR3 spans 14 residues. CDR1 and CDR2 (germline): SQVTM, ANQGSEA. With 8 bases removed from V and 4 bases from J, the gap between germline ends came to 20 bases. This CDR3 is CSSTYPGVRETQYF. The CDR3 region has the DNA TGCAGCTCTACCTATCCGGGTGTGCGAGAGACCCAGTACTTC.

The chain carries TRBV29-1 and TRBJ2-7; possibly TRBD1 or TRBD2 for D (7 bases each). This CDR3 is built from 13 residues. Germline lookup yields CDR1 SQVTM and CDR2 ANQGSEA. Between the trimmed V and J ends, which lost 4 bases and 6 bases, there was a span of 16 bases. The CDR3 DNA reads as TGCAGCGTTGCAGGGGGGGACGGGAGCGAGCAGTACTTC. Encoded protein: CSVAGGDGSEQYF.

Turning to this clone: The final CDR3 position lacks the conserved phenylalanine or tryptophan, pointing to a likely read error. The limits of the CDR3 on the DNA are not certain, so only TCRdb's listed CDR3 is given. The gene calls are TRBV5-5 and TRBJ1-4; TRBD1, the table's D call, was not compared with the DNA. The CDR3 contains 12 residues when both ends are counted. CDR1 is SGHKS and CDR2 is YYEKEE in the germline V gene (reference sequence). CDR3 protein: CASSRVTGGRYI.

The chain carries TRBV10-3 and TRBJ2-1; 11 bases map to TRBD2. CDR3 length: 14 residues. The V gene end was trimmed by 11 bases and the J gene end by 7 bases; junction bases not matched to a gene: 10. CDR1 and CDR2 from the germline V gene are ENHRY and SYGVKD. The CDR3: CAVVGGTSGNEQFF. DNA for the CDR3: TGTGCCGTAGTTGGAGGGACTAGCGGTAATGAGCAGTTCTTC.

J is TRBJ2-7 and V is TRBV27; 8 bases fit TRBD1. This CDR3 comprises 11 residues. The ends lost 4 bases at V and 11 bases at J; junction bases unmatched: 4. Germline V gene data show CDR1 as MNHEY and CDR2 as SMNVEV (reference sequence). CDR3 DNA sequence: TGTGCCAGCAGTTCACAGGGGGAGGAGTACTTC. Translated, it gives CASSSQGEEYF.

The chain joins TRBV5-6 to TRBJ1-2; tentatively, D is TRBD1 (5 bases). From germline, CDR1 is SGHDT and CDR2 YYEEEE. V shed 4 bases and J shed 14 bases, with 21 bases lying between them. This CDR3 comprises 13 residues. The CDR3 DNA reads as TGTGCCAGCAGCCCCGGCGGGGGAGGTTTTGGGACCTTC. It translates to CASSPGGGGFGTF.

The rearrangement uses TRBV5-4 and TRBJ2-7; 7 nucleotides align to TRBD2. CDR3 size: 15 residues. The ends lost 0 bases at V and 2 bases at J; junction bases unmatched: 5. CDR1 is SGHNT and CDR2 is YYREEE in the germline V gene (reference sequence). The CDR3 loop is CASSLEASGPYEQYF. DNA of the CDR3: TGTGCCAGCAGCTTGGAGGCTAGCGGCCCCTACGAGCAGTACTTC.

This sequence joins TRBV9 and TRBJ1-6; unclear D gene. CDR1 and CDR2 (germline): SGDLS, YYNGEE. Trimming removed 4 bases at V and 5 bases at J, with 13 bases between. The CDR3 has 15 residues. CDR3 amino acids: CASSLRPNHNSPLHF. The CDR3 DNA is TGTGCCAGCAGCCTCCGGCCAAACCATAATTCACCCCTCCACTTT.

The V gene is TRBV11-3, the J gene TRBJ1-1; D gene ambiguous. Germline lookup yields CDR1 SGHNT and CDR2 YENEEA. V lost 0 bases, J lost 3 bases, and 5 bases lay in between. The CDR3 covers 13 residues. The CDR3 loop is CASSLESHTEAFF. The CDR3 coding sequence is TGTGCCAGCAGCTTAGAATCGCACACTGAAGCTTTCTTT.

This clone was recorded only once. The chain carries TRBV7-9 and TRBJ2-3; the match to TRBD2 covers 11 bases. Germline V lookup: CDR1 SEHNR, CDR2 FQNEAQ (reference sequence). The CDR3 spans 17 residues. The junction had 13 bases not matched to a gene; V was cut back by 7 bases and J by 4 bases. Here the CDR3 reads CASTQTAGTSGSDTQYF. In DNA, the CDR3 is TGTGCCAGCACCCAAACGGCCGGGACTAGCGGATCAGATACGCAGTATTTT.

The rearrangement links TRBV5-1 to TRBJ2-2; D is possibly TRBD1 (6 bases). The V gene's germline CDR1 is SGHRS and CDR2 YFSETQ. This CDR3 has 14 amino acids. V shed 5 bases and J shed 7 bases, with 15 bases lying between them. The CDR3 DNA reads TGCGCCAGCAGTGGATTTCAGGGGAGCGGGGAGCTGTTTTTT. Residues: CASSGFQGSGELFF.

The chain is built from TRBV4-3 and TRBJ1-1; D is possibly TRBD1 (6 bases). Trimming cost V 1 base and J 1 base, with 13 bases left between them. The CDR3 covers 16 residues. Germline lookup yields CDR1 LGHNA and CDR2 YSLEER. CDR3: CASSQGEMTGNTEAFF. The CDR3 bases are TGCGCCAGCAGCCAAGGGGAGATGACAGGGAACACTGAAGCTTTCTTT.

The rearrangement links TRBV11-1 to TRBJ2-5; possible D gene TRBD2, 5 bases. Trimming cost V 1 base and J 3 bases, with 9 bases left between them. CDR3 length: 14 amino acids. Germline V gene data show CDR1 as SGHAT and CDR2 as FQDESV (reference sequence). The CDR3 reads CASSLGLAEETQYF. The CDR3 nucleotides read TGTGCCAGCAGCTTAGGTCTAGCAGAAGAGACCCAGTACTTC.

This chain joins TRBV7-9 and TRBJ1-5, with 7 positions matching TRBD1. CDR3 length: 14 residues. Germline CDR1 SEHNR, CDR2 FQNEAQ (reference sequence). With 5 bases clipped from V and 6 bases from J, the junction kept 7 bases outside the gene matches. The CDR3 nucleotides are TGTGCCAGCAGCCCCGCAGGGGGAGGTCAGCCCCAGCATTTT. The encoded protein is CASSPAGGGQPQHF. Variable domain in full (rest from reference TRBV7-9 and TRBJ1-5): DTGVSQNPRHKITKRGQNVTFRCDPISEHNRLYWYRQTLGQGPEFLTYFQNEAQLEKSRLLSDRFSAERPKGSFSTLEIQRTEQGDSAMYLCASSPAGGGQPQHFGDGTRLSIL.

The chain uses TRBV4-1 and TRBJ2-7; no firm D call. Germline V gives CDR1 MGHRA, CDR2 YSYEKL. Trimming left V 2 bases short and J 1 base short, with 18 bases between. This CDR3 has 17 residues. CDR3 loop: CASSQNPGRSISYEQYF. The DNA for the CDR3 is TGCGCCAGCAGCCAAAACCCCGGACGATCGATATCCTACGAGCAGTACTTC.

The V and J genes are TRBV25-1 and TRBJ2-7; 7 nucleotides align to TRBD1. Per the germline V gene, CDR1 is MGHDK and CDR2 is SYGVNS. The CDR3 is 12 residues long. The CDR3 loop is CAQTGSFYEQYF. CDR3 in DNA: TGTGCTCAGACAGGGTCCTTTTACGAGCAGTACTTC.

The J gene is TRBJ1-1, the V gene TRBV18; D might be TRBD1 (5 bases). This CDR3 contains 12 residues. V was shortened by 4 bases and J by 5 bases, with 8 bases between the two germline ends. Per the germline V gene, CDR1 is KGHSH and CDR2 is LQKENI. CDR3 amino acids: CASSQGTTEAFF. DNA for the CDR3: TGTGCCAGCTCACAAGGGACGACTGAAGCTTTCTTT.

The V and J genes are TRBV5-1 and TRBJ2-5, with D tentatively TRBD2 (5 bases). The CDR3 contains 13 residues. Per germline, CDR1 SGHRS and CDR2 YFSETQ. V was clipped by 4 bases and J by 6 bases, with 13 bases between them. The chain's CDR3 is CASSLDPGKTQYF. For the CDR3, the DNA is TGCGCCAGCAGCCTCGACCCGGGGAAGACCCAGTACTTC.

The chain links TRBV18 to TRBJ2-1, with a possible D match to TRBD2 (5 bases). V was cut by 0 bases and J by 3 bases, with 12 bases left in between. The germline V gene encodes CDR1 KGHSH and CDR2 LQKENI. The CDR3 covers 16 residues. CDR3 sequence (DNA): TGTGCCAGCTCACCACCGTGGGAGTCGGGCTACAATGAGCAGTTCTTC. Translated, it gives CASSPPWESGYNEQFF.

The chain joins TRBV7-2 to TRBJ1-5; unclear D gene. The V and J ends lost 5 bases and 0 bases respectively, with 11 bases between them. The germline gives CDR1 SGHTA, CDR2 FQGNSA. The CDR3 length is 15 residues. This CDR3 is CASSRAGLSNQPQHF. The CDR3 DNA reads TGTGCCAGCAGCCGAGCCGGACTTAGCAATCAGCCCCAGCATTTT.

This chain uses TRBV19 with TRBJ1-5; D perhaps matches TRBD1 (5 bases). In germline, CDR1 is LNHDA, CDR2 SQIVND (reference sequence). V lost 0 bases to trimming and J lost 3 bases, with 12 bases between them. This CDR3 region has 16 residues. Here the CDR3 DNA reads TGTGCCAGTAGTATAGAGCAGGGCCAGTACAATCAGCCCCAGCATTTT. Protein: CASSIEQGQYNQPQHF.

The chain uses TRBV6-6 and TRBJ1-1, with 11 bases matching TRBD1. V dropped 7 bases and J dropped 4; count of bases not matched to a gene: 5. This CDR3 is built from 14 residues. Germline V gene sequence: CDR1 MNHNY, CDR2 SVGAGI (reference sequence). The CDR3 region is CASTRGTGGTEAFF. In nucleotides, the CDR3 is TGTGCCAGCACCCGCGGGACAGGGGGCACTGAAGCTTTCTTT.

The J gene is TRBJ2-3, the V gene TRBV27, with 8 bases lining up with TRBD2. CDR3 length: 16 residues. Germline CDR1 is MNHEY and CDR2 is SMNVEV (reference sequence). Trimming removed 5 bases from V and 0 bases from J; junction bases left unmatched: 7. Here the CDR3 DNA reads TGTGCCAGCAGTCAAGGACTAGCTAGGAGCACAGATACGCAGTATTTT. It codes for CASSQGLARSTDTQYF.

The chain joins TRBV4-2 to TRBJ2-1, with D possibly being TRBD1 or TRBD2 (5 bases each). V shed 1 base and J shed 7 bases, with 14 bases lying between them. CDR3 length equals 15 residues. Germline-derived CDR1 and CDR2 are LGHNA and YNFKEQ. CDR3 in DNA: TGTGCCAGCAGCCAAGTGAGGGGCAGGGCGAATGAGCAGTTCTTC. Translation: CASSQVRGRANEQFF.

The genes are TRBV7-3 and TRBJ2-1; maybe TRBD2 (6 bases). There are 15 residues in the CDR3. V was trimmed by 5 bases and J by 10 bases, leaving 21 bases between them. Germline V gene data show CDR1 as SGHTA and CDR2 as FQGTGA. CDR3 nucleotides: TGTGCCAGCAGCGCGGCGAGACTAGGATTAGCCGAGCAGTTCTTC. Protein: CASSAARLGLAEQFF.

The rearrangement links TRBV12-5 to TRBJ1-4, with D perhaps matching TRBD1 (5 bases). V was clipped by 2 bases and J by 6 bases, with 13 bases between them. CDR3 size: 15 residues. The germline CDR1 and CDR2 sequences are LGHNT and FRNRAP. The DNA for the CDR3 is TGTGCTAGTGGTTTGCTTTACCTAGGGGATGAAAAACTGTTTTTT. As protein: CASGLLYLGDEKLFF.

V usage is TRBV7-3 and J usage is TRBJ2-1, with TRBD2 identical over 8 bases. This CDR3 contains 17 residues. Germline lookup yields CDR1 SGHTA and CDR2 FQGTGA. J lost 6 bases, V lost 2 bases, and 12 bases had no gene match. Here the CDR3 DNA reads TGTGCCAGCAGCTTAGGGCTAGCGGGCCCGCGGGGCAATGAGCAGTTCTTC. Protein product: CASSLGLAGPRGNEQFF.

V usage is TRBV2 and J usage is TRBJ1-1; D is perhaps TRBD1 (6 bases). Trimming shortened V by 7 bases and J by 3 bases, and 21 bases separated the two germline ends. The CDR3 is 16 amino acids. CDR1 is SNHLY, CDR2 FYNNEI, per germline. CDR3 in DNA: TGTGCCAGCACTCAACCTCGGGGGGGCCCGGACACTGAAGCTTTCTTT. This gives the protein CASTQPRGGPDTEAFF.

This clone has a single count. The V call is TRBV11-3, the J call TRBJ2-7, with unresolved D. V lost 5 bases and J lost 5, with 16 bases in between. The V gene's germline CDR1 is SGHNT and CDR2 YENEEA. CDR3 length: 14 residues. In DNA form, the CDR3 reads TGTGCCAGCAGCGCTCGTTCCGACAACGACGAGCAGTACTTC. This codes for CASSARSDNDEQYF.

The gene calls are TRBV25-1 and TRBJ1-3; D is uncertain. V lost 6 bases and J 0 bases, leaving 12 bases between the germline ends. CDR1 and CDR2 (germline): MGHDK, SYGVNS. The CDR3 spans 15 residues. CDR3 sequence (DNA): TGTGCCAGCAGCCGTAGTTTGCACTCTGGAAACACCATATATTTT. It encodes CASSRSLHSGNTIYF. Variable domain in full (rest from reference TRBV25-1 and TRBJ1-3): EADIYQTPRYLVIGTGKKITLECSQTMGHDKMYWYQQDPGMELHLIHYSYGVNSTEKGDLSSESTVSRIRTEHFPLTLESARPSHTSQYLCASSRSLHSGNTIYFGEGSWLTVV.